This TCR beta chain was sequenced during a study of graft-versus-host responses after intestinal transplantation. Study overall: Isolated intestinal, liver-intestinal, or multivisceral transplants were what recipients had. For approximately three years after anti-thymocyte globulin induction, all recipients took tacrolimus and steroids.

Assay used: immunoSEQ multiplex PCR; TCRdb lists only in-frame clones, some missing. The repertoire consists of tens of thousands of clones, with 75% to 95% occurring once and the leading ten covering 0.5%. The CDR3 sequence is 15 residues long. Between the trimmed V and J ends, which lost 5 bases and 6 bases, there was a span of 17 bases. Germline values: CDR1 MNHNS, CDR2 SASEGT. In regard to this clone: Its antigen remains unknown.

This sequence originates from a human donor who received an intestinal transplant. The chain has TRBV6-1 and TRBJ2-1, with D maybe TRBD1 (6 bases). The sample in question was unstimulated CD8+ T cells sorted from spleen or lymph node cells, obtained before intestinal transplant. The CDR3 spells CASSTDRPPANEQFF. In nucleotides, the CDR3 is TGTGCCAGCAGTACCGACAGGCCCCCGGCCAATGAGCAGTTCTTC.